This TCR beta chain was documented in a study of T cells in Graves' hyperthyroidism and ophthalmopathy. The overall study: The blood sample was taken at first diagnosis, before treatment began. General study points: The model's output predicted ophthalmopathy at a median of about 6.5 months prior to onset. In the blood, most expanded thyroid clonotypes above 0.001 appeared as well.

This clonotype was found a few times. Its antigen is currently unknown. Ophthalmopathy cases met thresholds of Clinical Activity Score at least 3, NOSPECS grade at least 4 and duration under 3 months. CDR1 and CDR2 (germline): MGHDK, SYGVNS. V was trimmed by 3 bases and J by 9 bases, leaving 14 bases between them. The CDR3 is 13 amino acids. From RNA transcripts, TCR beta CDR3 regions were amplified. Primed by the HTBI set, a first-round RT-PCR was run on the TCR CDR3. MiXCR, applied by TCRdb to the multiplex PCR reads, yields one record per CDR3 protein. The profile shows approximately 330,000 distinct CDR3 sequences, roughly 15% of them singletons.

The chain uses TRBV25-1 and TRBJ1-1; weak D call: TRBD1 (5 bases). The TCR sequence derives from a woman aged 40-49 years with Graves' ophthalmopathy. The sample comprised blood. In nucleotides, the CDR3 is TGTGCCAGCAGTGATGGGGGACTTTTGAAAGCTTTCTTT. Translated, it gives CASSDGGLLKAFF. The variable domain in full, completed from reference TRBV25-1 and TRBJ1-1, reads EADIYQTPRYLVIGTGKKITLECSQTMGHDKMYWYQQDPGMELHLIHYSYGVNSTEKGDLSSESTVSRIRTEHFPLTLESARPSHTSQYLCASSDGGLLKAFFGQGTRLTVV.